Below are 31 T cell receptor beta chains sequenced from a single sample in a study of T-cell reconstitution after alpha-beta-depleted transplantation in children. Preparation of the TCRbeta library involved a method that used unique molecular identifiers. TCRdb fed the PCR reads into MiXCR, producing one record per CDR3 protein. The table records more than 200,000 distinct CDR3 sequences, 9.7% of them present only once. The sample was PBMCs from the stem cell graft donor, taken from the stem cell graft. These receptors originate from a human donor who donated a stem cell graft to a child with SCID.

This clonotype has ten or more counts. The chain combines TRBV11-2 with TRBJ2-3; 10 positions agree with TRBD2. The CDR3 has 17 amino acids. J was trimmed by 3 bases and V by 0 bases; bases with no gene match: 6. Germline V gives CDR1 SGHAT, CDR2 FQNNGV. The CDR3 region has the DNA TGTGCCAGCAGCTTAGATCCGAGCGGGGGGGGAACAGATACGCAGTATTTT. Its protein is CASSLDPSGGGTDTQYF.

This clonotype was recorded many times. CDR3 bases: TGTGCCAGCAGCTTTCGACAGGGGAGCTACAATGAGCAGTTCTTC. Its protein product is CASSFRQGSYNEQFF. The chain recombines TRBV7-2 with TRBJ2-1; 8 nucleotides agree with TRBD1. CDR1 is SGHTA, CDR2 FQGNSA, per germline. This CDR3 region has 15 residues. Losses at the gene ends were 3 bases for V and 3 bases for J; bases not matched to a gene: 4.

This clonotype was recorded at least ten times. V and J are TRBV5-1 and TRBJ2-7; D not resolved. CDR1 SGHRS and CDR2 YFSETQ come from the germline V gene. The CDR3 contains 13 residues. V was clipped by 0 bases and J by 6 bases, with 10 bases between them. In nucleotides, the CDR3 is TGCGCCAGCAGCTTGGACCCTAACGGCGAGCAGTACTTC. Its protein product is CASSLDPNGEQYF.

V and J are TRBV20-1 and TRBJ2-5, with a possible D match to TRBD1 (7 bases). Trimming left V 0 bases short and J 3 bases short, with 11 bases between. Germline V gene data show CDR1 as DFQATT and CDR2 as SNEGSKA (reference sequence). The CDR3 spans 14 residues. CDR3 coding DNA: TGCAGTGCTAGAGACGGAGGGACAGAAGAGACCCAGTACTTC. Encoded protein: CSARDGGTEETQYF.

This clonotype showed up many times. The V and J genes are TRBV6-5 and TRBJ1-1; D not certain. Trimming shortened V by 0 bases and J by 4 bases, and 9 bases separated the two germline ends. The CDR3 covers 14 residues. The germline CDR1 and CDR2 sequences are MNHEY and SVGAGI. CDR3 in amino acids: CASSYSNKPTEAFF. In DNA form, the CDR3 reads TGTGCCAGCAGTTACTCGAACAAGCCCACTGAAGCTTTCTTT.

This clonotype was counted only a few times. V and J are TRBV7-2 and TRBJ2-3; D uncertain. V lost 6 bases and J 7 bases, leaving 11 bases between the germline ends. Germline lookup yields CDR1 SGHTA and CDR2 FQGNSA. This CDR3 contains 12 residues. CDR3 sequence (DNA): TGTGCCAGCAGTCTATCTGGGAATACGCAGTATTTT. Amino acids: CASSLSGNTQYF.

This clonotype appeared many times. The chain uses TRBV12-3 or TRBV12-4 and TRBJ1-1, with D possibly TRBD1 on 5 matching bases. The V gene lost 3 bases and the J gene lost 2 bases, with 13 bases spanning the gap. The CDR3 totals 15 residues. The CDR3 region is CASSFVDTINTEAFF. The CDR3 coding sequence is TGTGCCAGCAGTTTCGTGGACACAATAAACACTGAAGCTTTCTTT.

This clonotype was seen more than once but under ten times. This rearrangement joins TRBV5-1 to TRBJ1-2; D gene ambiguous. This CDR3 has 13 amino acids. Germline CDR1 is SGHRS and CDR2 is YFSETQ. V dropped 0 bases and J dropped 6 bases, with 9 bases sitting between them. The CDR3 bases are TGCGCCAGCAGCTTGGTGGGCTTCGATGGCTACACCTTC. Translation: CASSLVGFDGYTF.

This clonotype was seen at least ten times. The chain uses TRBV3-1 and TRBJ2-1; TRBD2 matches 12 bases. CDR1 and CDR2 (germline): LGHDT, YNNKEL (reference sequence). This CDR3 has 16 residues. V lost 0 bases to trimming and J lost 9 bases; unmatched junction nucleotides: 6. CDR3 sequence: CASSQETSGGAGEQFF. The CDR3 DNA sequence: TGTGCCAGCAGCCAAGAGACTAGCGGGGGTGCTGGTGAGCAGTTCTTC.

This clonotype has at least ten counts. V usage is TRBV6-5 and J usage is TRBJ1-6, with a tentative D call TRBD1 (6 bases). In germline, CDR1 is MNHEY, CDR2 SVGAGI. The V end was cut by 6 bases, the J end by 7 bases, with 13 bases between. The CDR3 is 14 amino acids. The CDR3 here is CASRTTGPNSPLHF. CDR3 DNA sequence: TGTGCCAGCAGGACGACAGGACCAAATTCACCCCTCCACTTT.

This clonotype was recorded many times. CDR3 in amino acids: CASSLGHRNTEAFF. In DNA, the CDR3 is TGCGCCAGCAGCTTGGGTCATAGGAACACTGAAGCTTTCTTT. This chain uses TRBV5-1 with TRBJ1-1; no clear D gene. Germline CDR1 SGHRS, CDR2 YFSETQ. The CDR3 is 14 amino acids. V was cut by 0 bases and J by 1 base, with 7 bases left in between.

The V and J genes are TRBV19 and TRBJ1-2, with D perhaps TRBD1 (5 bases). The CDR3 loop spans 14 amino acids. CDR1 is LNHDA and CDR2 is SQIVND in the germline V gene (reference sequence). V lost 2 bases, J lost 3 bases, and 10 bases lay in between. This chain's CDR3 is CASSIQGGDYGYTF. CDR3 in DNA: TGTGCCAGTAGTATACAGGGCGGCGACTATGGCTACACCTTC.

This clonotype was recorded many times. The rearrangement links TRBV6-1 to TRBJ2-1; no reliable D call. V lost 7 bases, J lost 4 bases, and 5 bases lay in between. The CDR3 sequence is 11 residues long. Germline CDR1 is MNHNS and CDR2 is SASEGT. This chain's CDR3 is CASNWYNEQFF. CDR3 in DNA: TGTGCCAGCAACTGGTACAATGAGCAGTTCTTC.

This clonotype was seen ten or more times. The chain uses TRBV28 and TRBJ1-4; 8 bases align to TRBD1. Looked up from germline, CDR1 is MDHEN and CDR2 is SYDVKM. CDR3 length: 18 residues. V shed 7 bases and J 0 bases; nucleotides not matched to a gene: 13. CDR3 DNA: TGTGCCAGCACCACTGGACAGGGTATTTGGGCAACTAATGAAAAACTGTTTTTT. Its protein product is CASTTGQGIWATNEKLFF.

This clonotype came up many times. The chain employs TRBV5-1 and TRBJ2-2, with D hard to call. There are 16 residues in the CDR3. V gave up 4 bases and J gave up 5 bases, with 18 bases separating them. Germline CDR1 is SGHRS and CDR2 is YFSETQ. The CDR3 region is CASSPLGSLRTGELFF. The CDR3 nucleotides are TGCGCCAGCAGCCCTCTAGGGTCGCTGAGAACCGGGGAGCTGTTTTTT. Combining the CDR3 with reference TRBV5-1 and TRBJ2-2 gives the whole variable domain KAGVTQTPRYLIKTRGQQVTLSCSPISGHRSVSWYQQTPGQGLQFLFEYFSETQRNKGNFPGRFSGRQFSNSRSEMNVSTLELGDSALYLCASSPLGSLRTGELFFGEGSRLTVL.

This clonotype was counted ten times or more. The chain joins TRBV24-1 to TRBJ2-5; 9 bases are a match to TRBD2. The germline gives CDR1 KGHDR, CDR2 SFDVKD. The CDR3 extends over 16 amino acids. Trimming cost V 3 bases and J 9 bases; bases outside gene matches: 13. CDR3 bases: TGTGCCACCAGTGATAGGGCTAGCGGGGTTGGGAGGGCCCAGTACTTC. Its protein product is CATSDRASGVGRAQYF.

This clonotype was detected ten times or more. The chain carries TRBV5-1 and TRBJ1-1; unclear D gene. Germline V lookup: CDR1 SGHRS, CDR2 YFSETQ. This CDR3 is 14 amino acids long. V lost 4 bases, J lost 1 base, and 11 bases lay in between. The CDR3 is CASSVGLGNTEAFF. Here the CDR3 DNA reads TGCGCCAGCAGCGTAGGACTCGGGAACACTGAAGCTTTCTTT.

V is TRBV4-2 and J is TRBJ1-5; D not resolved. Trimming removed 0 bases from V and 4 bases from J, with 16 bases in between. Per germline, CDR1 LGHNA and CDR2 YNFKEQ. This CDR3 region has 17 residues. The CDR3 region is CASSQDLVGGENQPQHF. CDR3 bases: TGTGCCAGCAGCCAAGATCTGGTGGGAGGTGAGAATCAGCCCCAGCATTTT.

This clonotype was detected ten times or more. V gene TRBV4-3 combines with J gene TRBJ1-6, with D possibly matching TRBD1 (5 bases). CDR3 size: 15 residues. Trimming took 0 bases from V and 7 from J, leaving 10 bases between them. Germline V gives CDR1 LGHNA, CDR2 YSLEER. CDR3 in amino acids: CASSQDPTVNSPLHF. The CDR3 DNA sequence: TGCGCCAGCAGCCAAGATCCGACAGTCAATTCACCCCTCCACTTT.

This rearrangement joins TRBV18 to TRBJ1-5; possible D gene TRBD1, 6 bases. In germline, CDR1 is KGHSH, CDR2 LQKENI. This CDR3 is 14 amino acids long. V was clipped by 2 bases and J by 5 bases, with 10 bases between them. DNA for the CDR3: TGTGCCAGCTCACCAGGAAGGGGGTATCAGCCCCAGCATTTT. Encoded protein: CASSPGRGYQPQHF.

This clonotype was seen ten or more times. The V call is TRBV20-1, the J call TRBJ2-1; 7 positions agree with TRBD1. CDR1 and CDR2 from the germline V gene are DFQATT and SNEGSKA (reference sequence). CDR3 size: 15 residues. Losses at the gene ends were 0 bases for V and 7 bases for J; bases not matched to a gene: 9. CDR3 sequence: CSAREERGGQNEQFF. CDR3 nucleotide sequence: TGCAGTGCTAGAGAAGAGCGAGGGGGACAGAATGAGCAGTTCTTC.

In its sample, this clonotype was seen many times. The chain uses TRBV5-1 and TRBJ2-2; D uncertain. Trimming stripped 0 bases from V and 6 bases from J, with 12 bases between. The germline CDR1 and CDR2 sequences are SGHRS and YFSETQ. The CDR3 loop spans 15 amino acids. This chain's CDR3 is CASSLEPEIAGELFF. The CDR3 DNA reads TGCGCCAGCAGCTTGGAGCCAGAAATCGCCGGGGAGCTGTTTTTT.

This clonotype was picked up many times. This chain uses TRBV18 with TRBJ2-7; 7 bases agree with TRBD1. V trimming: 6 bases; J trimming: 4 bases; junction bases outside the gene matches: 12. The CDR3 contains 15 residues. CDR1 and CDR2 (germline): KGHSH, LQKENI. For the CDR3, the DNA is TGTGCCAGCTCGAAAACCGGGACAGATATGTACGAGCAGTACTTC. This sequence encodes CASSKTGTDMYEQYF.

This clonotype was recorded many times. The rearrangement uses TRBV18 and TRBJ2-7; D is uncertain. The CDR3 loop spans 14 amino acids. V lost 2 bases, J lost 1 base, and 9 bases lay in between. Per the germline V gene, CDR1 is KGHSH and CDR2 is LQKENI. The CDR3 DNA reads TGTGCCAGCTCACCAGGGTCCAGATCCTACGAGCAGTACTTC. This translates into CASSPGSRSYEQYF.

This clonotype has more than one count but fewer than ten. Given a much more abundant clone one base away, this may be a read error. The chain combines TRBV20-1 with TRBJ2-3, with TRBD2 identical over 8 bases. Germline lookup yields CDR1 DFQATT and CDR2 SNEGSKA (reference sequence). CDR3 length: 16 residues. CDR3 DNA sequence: TGCCGTGCTAGTATTGGATCGGGGGGGTCCACAGATACGCAGTATTTT. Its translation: CRASIGSGGSTDTQYF.

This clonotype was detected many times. For the CDR3, the DNA is TGCAGTGCTAGAGATCGGGCTAGCGGGGGGAATGAGCAGTTCTTC. It codes for CSARDRASGGNEQFF. This chain uses TRBV20-1 with TRBJ2-1; 11 bases align to TRBD2. The CDR3 runs 15 residues. The junction had 5 bases not matched to a gene; V was cut back by 0 bases and J by 7 bases. The germline V gene has CDR1 DFQATT and CDR2 SNEGSKA (reference sequence).

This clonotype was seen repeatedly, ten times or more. CDR3 DNA: TGTGCCAGCAGCCAGGTTGACAGGGTGAACACTGAAGCTTTCTTT. Its protein is CASSQVDRVNTEAFF. This sequence joins TRBV5-6 and TRBJ1-1, with 7 bases identical to TRBD1. J was trimmed by 0 bases and V by 4 bases; bases with no gene match: 6. Germline V gene data show CDR1 as SGHDT and CDR2 as YYEEEE. The CDR3 has 15 residues.

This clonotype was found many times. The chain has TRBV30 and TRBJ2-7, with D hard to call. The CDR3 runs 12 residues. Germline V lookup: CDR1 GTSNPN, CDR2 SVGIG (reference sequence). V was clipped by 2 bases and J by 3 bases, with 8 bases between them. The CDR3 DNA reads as TGTGCCTGGAGTAAGGTAGACTACGAGCAGTACTTC. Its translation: CAWSKVDYEQYF. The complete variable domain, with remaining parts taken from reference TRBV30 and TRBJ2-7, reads SQTIHQWPATLVQPVGSPLSLECTVEGTSNPNLYWYRQAAGRGLQLLFYSVGIGQISSEVPQNLSASRPQDRQFILSSKKLLLSDSGFYLCAWSKVDYEQYFGPGTRLTVT.

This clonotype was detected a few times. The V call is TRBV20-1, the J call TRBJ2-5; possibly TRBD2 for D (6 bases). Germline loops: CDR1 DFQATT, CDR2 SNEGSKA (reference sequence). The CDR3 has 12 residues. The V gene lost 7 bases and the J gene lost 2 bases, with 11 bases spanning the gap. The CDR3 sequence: CSGWGVQETQYF. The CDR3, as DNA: TGCAGTGGGTGGGGGGTACAAGAGACCCAGTACTTC.

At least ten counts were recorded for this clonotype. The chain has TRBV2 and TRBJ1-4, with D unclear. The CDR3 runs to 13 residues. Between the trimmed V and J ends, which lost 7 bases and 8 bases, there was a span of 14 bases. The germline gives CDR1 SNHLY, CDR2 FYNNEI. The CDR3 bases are TGTGCCAGCAAGTATTCCCCCTCGGAAAAACTGTTTTTT. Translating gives CASKYSPSEKLFF. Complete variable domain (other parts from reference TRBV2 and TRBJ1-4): EPEVTQTPSHQVTQMGQEVILRCVPISNHLYFYWYRQILGQKVEFLVSFYNNEISEKSEIFDDQFSVERPDGSNFTLKIRSTKLEDSAMYFCASKYSPSEKLFFGSGTQLSVL.

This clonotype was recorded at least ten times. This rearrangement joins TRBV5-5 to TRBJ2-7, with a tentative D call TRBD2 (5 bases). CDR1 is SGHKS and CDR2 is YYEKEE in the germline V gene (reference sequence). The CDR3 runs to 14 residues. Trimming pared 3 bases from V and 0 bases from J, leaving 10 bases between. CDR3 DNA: TGTGCCAGCAGCTGGGCTGGGAGCTCCTACGAGCAGTACTTC. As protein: CASSWAGSSYEQYF.